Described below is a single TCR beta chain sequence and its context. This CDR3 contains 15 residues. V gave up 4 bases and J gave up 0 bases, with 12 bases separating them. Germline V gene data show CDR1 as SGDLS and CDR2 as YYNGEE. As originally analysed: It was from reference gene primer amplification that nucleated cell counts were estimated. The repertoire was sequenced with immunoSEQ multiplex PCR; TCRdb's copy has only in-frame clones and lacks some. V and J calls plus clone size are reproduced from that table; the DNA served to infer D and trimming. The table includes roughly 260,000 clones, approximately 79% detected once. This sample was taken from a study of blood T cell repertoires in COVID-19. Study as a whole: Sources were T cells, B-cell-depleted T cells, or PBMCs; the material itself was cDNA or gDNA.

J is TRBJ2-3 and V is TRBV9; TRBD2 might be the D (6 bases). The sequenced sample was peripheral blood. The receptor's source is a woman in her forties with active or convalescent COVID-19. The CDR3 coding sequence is TGTGCCAGCAGCTTTAGCGGATATAGCACAGATACGCAGTATTTT. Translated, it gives CASSFSGYSTDTQYF.